A single sample is the source of the 24 T cell receptor beta chains below, sequenced in a study of blood T cell repertoires in COVID-19. Only in-frame clones appear in the TCRdb table, and some are missing; sequencing was by immunoSEQ multiplex PCR. The data contain 100,000 to 150,000 clones, about 88% of them singletons. Sequencing used peripheral blood. The receptors were sampled from a woman older than 75 with acute or convalescent COVID-19.

This clone has only one observation. The chain links TRBV3-1 (or the pseudogene TRBV3-2) to TRBJ2-5; 8 nucleotides agree with TRBD2. The CDR3 runs to 16 residues. Germline values: CDR1 LGHDT, CDR2 YNNKEL (reference sequence). J was trimmed by 5 bases and V by 3 bases; bases with no gene match: 11. The CDR3 sequence is CASSQSPSGPRETQYF. The CDR3, as DNA: TGTGCCAGCAGCCAGAGCCCTAGCGGGCCCCGGGAGACCCAGTACTTC.

The chain combines TRBV13 with TRBJ2-1; 9 nucleotides agree with TRBD2. Germline V gene lookup returns CDR1 PRHDT and CDR2 FYEKMQ (reference sequence). The ends lost 4 bases at V and 5 bases at J; junction bases unmatched: 6. The CDR3 consists of 15 residues. The CDR3 loop reads CASSSWTSVNNEQFF. Here the CDR3 DNA reads TGTGCCAGCAGCTCCTGGACTAGCGTCAACAATGAGCAGTTCTTC.

V gene TRBV5-8 combines with J gene TRBJ1-1; D gene uncertain. This CDR3 is 11 amino acids long. Trimming shortened V by 4 bases and J by 3 bases, and 4 bases separated the two germline ends. Per germline, CDR1 SGHTS and CDR2 YDEGEE. CDR3 nucleotide sequence: TGTGCCAGCAGCGAGTACACTGAAGCTTTCTTT. It translates to CASSEYTEAFF.

The rearrangement joins TRBV5-4 to TRBJ1-3; 7 bases line up with TRBD1. Germline V lookup: CDR1 SGHNT, CDR2 YYREEE (reference sequence). This CDR3 comprises 14 residues. V was clipped by 4 bases and J by 8 bases; unmatched bases: 9. The DNA of the CDR3 is TGTGCCAGCAGCAAACAGGGGTTTGCGGACACCATATATTTT. It is translated as CASSKQGFADTIYF.

V gene TRBV21-1 combines with J gene TRBJ2-7; the table assigns TRBD1, which was not confirmed against the DNA. TRBV21-1 is termed a pseudogene. The CDR3 extends over 15 amino acids. The CDR3 bases are TGTGCCAGCAGCAAGAGAGGACAGGGTCTCTACGAGCAGTACTTC. It encodes CASSKRGQGLYEQYF.

V and J are TRBV21-1 and TRBJ2-1; TRBD2, as called in the table, went unchecked against the DNA. TRBV21-1 is noted as a pseudogene. This CDR3 is built from 15 residues. The CDR3 here is CARVVRDLAHNEQFF. CDR3 DNA: TGTGCCAGAGTGGTCCGGGACTTAGCGCACAATGAGCAGTTCTTC.

The chain employs TRBV11-1 and TRBJ1-1; D gene uncertain. Germline CDR1 SGHAT, CDR2 FQDESV (reference sequence). V lost 3 bases to trimming and J lost 2 bases, with 7 bases between them. This CDR3 region has 13 residues. CDR3 in amino acids: CASSFPGNTEAFF. CDR3 sequence (DNA): TGTGCCAGCAGCTTCCCAGGTAACACTGAAGCTTTCTTT.

In nucleotides, the CDR3 is TGTGCCAGCAGTTACAAAGGGGCAGGGGTCTATGGCTACACCTTC. It specifies CASSYKGAGVYGYTF. The J gene is TRBJ1-2, the V gene TRBV6-5, with a weak D call TRBD1 (6 bases). The ends were cut back, 2 bases at V and 4 bases at J, with 14 bases in the middle. The CDR3 runs to 15 residues. CDR1 is MNHEY, CDR2 SVGAGI, per germline.

This clone was counted a few times. CDR3 sequence (DNA): TGCGCCAGCAGCCAGCTAAGCGGGAGGGCCTACAATGAGCAGTTCTTC. Translating it yields CASSQLSGRAYNEQFF. This chain joins TRBV4-1 and TRBJ2-1; 10 bases are shared with TRBD2. Germline assignment: CDR1 MGHRA and CDR2 YSYEKL. V lost 3 bases to trimming and J lost 2 bases; unmatched junction nucleotides: 4. This CDR3 is 16 amino acids long.

The genes are TRBV11-3 and TRBJ2-1; TRBD2 is a possible D gene (5 bases). Germline V gene lookup returns CDR1 SGHNT and CDR2 YENEEA. This CDR3 spans 15 amino acids. Trimming pared 5 bases from V and 8 bases from J, leaving 19 bases between. CDR3 in amino acids: CASSRRGNSLHEQFF. CDR3 coding DNA: TGTGCCAGCAGCCGAAGAGGGAATAGTTTACATGAGCAGTTCTTC.

As to this clone: Other DNA sequences of this sample code for an identical CDR3. The genes are TRBV11-2 and TRBJ2-7; a weak D match, TRBD1 (5 bases). Germline assignment: CDR1 SGHAT and CDR2 FQNNGV. Trimming took off 1 base at V and 4 bases at J, with 11 bases between the two ends. The CDR3 contains 14 residues. The CDR3 loop reads CASSLGTGAYEQYF. CDR3 sequence (DNA): TGTGCCAGCAGCTTAGGAACAGGTGCTTACGAGCAGTACTTC.

J is TRBJ2-7 and V is TRBV11-2; 11 bases are shared with TRBD1. With V trimmed by 4 bases and J by 0 bases, 2 bases remained unmatched. The CDR3 totals 15 residues. Per the germline V gene, CDR1 is SGHAT and CDR2 is FQNNGV. CDR3 DNA sequence: TGTGCCAGCAGCTGGGGACAGGGGGACTCCTACGAGCAGTACTTC. Its protein product is CASSWGQGDSYEQYF.

The gene calls are TRBV6-5 and TRBJ1-5; D not certain. V dropped 5 bases and J dropped 5 bases, with 16 bases sitting between them. Germline V gene data show CDR1 as MNHEY and CDR2 as SVGAGI. The CDR3 is 15 residues long. CDR3 sequence reads: CASSRFRSLDQPQHF. The CDR3, as DNA: TGTGCCAGCAGTAGATTTAGGAGTCTGGATCAGCCCCAGCATTTT.

The rearrangement uses TRBV9 and TRBJ2-2, with TRBD2 matching 8 bases. The CDR3 spans 16 residues. Germline values: CDR1 SGDLS, CDR2 YYNGEE. V was clipped by 3 bases and J by 4 bases; unmatched bases: 8. This CDR3 is CASSAPGTSGTGELFF. The CDR3 DNA reads as TGTGCCAGCAGCGCACCCGGGACTAGTGGCACCGGGGAGCTGTTTTTT. Full variable domain (rest looked up from reference TRBV9 and TRBJ2-2): DSGVTQTPKHLITATGQRVTLRCSPRSGDLSVYWYQQSLDQGLQFLIQYYNGEERAKGNILERFSAQQFPDLHSELNLSSLELGDSALYFCASSAPGTSGTGELFFGEGSRLTVL.

This rearrangement joins TRBV5-6 to TRBJ1-2; 7 bases are shared with TRBD1. Trimming cost V 0 bases and J 8 bases; bases outside gene matches: 4. The V gene's germline CDR1 is SGHDT and CDR2 YYEEEE. This CDR3 has 13 amino acids. The CDR3 is CASSLVGGTGYTF. CDR3 nucleotide sequence: TGTGCCAGCAGCTTGGTAGGGGGCACAGGCTACACCTTC.

The V gene is TRBV29-1, the J gene TRBJ1-4; 11 bases line up with TRBD1. CDR1 and CDR2 (germline): SQVTM, ANQGSEA. The CDR3 covers 12 residues. The V gene end was trimmed by 7 bases and the J gene end by 8 bases; junction bases not matched to a gene: 3. In nucleotides, the CDR3 is TGCAGCGGGGGACAGGGGGGCGAAAAACTGTTTTTT. It encodes CSGGQGGEKLFF.

This clone is a singleton in its sample. The gene calls are TRBV5-1 and TRBJ2-2, with D perhaps TRBD1 (6 bases). The CDR3 totals 15 residues. Trimming pared 2 bases from V and 5 bases from J, leaving 13 bases between. Germline loops: CDR1 SGHRS, CDR2 YFSETQ. The CDR3 DNA is TGCGCCAGCAGCTTAACACAGGGCACGACCGGGGAGCTGTTTTTT. Translated: CASSLTQGTTGELFF.

The chain combines TRBV5-6 with TRBJ2-5; a possible D gene is TRBD2 (7 bases). The CDR3 has 14 residues. The germline V gene has CDR1 SGHDT and CDR2 YYEEEE. V was trimmed by 6 bases and J by 3 bases, leaving 15 bases between them. CDR3: CASKYRGGEETQYF. The CDR3 bases are TGTGCCAGCAAATACAGAGGGGGGGAAGAGACCCAGTACTTC.

The V call is TRBV2, the J call TRBJ2-3; the D gene is possibly TRBD1 (6 bases). With 6 bases removed from V and 0 bases from J, the gap between germline ends came to 7 bases. Germline V gene lookup returns CDR1 SNHLY and CDR2 FYNNEI. The CDR3 sequence is 13 residues long. CDR3 in DNA: TGTGCCAGCAGACAGGGCAGCACAGATACGCAGTATTTT. This codes for CASRQGSTDTQYF.

The rearrangement joins TRBV2 to TRBJ2-1; TRBD1 is a possible D gene (5 bases). The germline V gene encodes CDR1 SNHLY and CDR2 FYNNEI. Between the trimmed V and J ends, which lost 2 bases and 1 base, there was a span of 6 bases. The CDR3 length is 14 residues. CDR3 DNA sequence: TGTGCCAGCAGTGAATCAGGGTCCTACAATGAGCAGTTCTTC. It encodes CASSESGSYNEQFF.

The table lists this clone with a few counts. This chain uses TRBV5-6 with TRBJ1-5, with D uncertain. The CDR3 contains 14 residues. The V gene lost 0 bases and the J gene lost 3 bases, with 7 bases spanning the gap. CDR1 is SGHDT, CDR2 YYEEEE, per germline. CDR3 loop: CASSLEAANQPQHF. The CDR3 nucleotides read TGTGCCAGCAGCTTGGAGGCGGCCAATCAGCCCCAGCATTTT.

Turning to this clone: Its ends do not fully match the called genes, so a read error is possible. The gene calls are TRBV7-7 and TRBJ2-5; the D gene is possibly TRBD1 (6 bases). The germline V gene has CDR1 SSHAT and CDR2 FNYEAQ (reference sequence). The CDR3 covers 15 residues. The CDR3 bases are TGTGCTAGCAGCTCGCTCCAGGGGTACCAAGAGACCCAGTACTTC. Its protein is CASSSLQGYQETQYF.

V gene TRBV18 combines with J gene TRBJ2-7, with 8 bases lining up with TRBD1. Per germline, CDR1 KGHSH and CDR2 LQKENI. This CDR3 is 13 amino acids long. V gave up 5 bases and J gave up 3 bases; unmatched junction bases: 3. This chain's CDR3 is CASSSTGGYEQYF. For the CDR3, the DNA is TGTGCCAGCTCAAGCACAGGGGGCTACGAGCAGTACTTC.

The rearrangement joins TRBV2 to TRBJ2-7, with TRBD1 matching over 7 bases. Trimming removed 3 bases from V and 3 bases from J; junction bases left unmatched: 5. Germline V gives CDR1 SNHLY, CDR2 FYNNEI. The CDR3 covers 14 residues. The CDR3, as DNA: TGTGCCAGCAGTGACGACAGGGTCGGCTACGAGCAGTACTTC. Its protein is CASSDDRVGYEQYF.